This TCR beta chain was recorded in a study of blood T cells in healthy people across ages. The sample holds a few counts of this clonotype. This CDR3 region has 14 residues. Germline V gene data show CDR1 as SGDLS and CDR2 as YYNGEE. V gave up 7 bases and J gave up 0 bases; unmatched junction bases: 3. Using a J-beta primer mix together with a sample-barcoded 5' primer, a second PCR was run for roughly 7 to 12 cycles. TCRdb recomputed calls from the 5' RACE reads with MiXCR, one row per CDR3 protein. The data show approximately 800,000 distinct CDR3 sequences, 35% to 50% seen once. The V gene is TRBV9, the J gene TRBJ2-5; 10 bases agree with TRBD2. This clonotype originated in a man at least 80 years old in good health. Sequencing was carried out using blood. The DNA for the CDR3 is TGTGCCAGCGGGACTAGCGACGACCAAGAGACCCAGTACTTC. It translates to CASGTSDDQETQYF.